This T cell receptor (beta chain) was captured by sequencing in a study of T cells in Graves' hyperthyroidism and ophthalmopathy (dated by TCRdb to about 2019). At the level of the whole study: TCR V-J signatures able to tell the groups apart were searched for in a discovery cohort of around 95 patients, of whom around 43 had Graves' ophthalmopathy and some 60 had stable Graves' hyperthyroidism. After sampling, hyperthyroidism patients received methimazole starting at 30 mg daily, and ophthalmopathy patients received high-dose intravenous methylprednisolone. An independent validation cohort of under 20 hyperthyroidism patients and 17 patients who later progressed to ophthalmopathy tested prospective prediction of ophthalmopathy. For training and testing, the 100 or so patients in the discovery cohort were randomly divided in a 7:3 ratio. The paper describes TCR Vbeta CDR3 sequencing of more than 120 peripheral blood samples, made up of 43 ophthalmopathy patients, approximately 76 hyperthyroidism patients and 17 progressor patients. In addition, the study compared T-cell repertoires in thyroid tissue and in blood from roughly 6 Graves' hyperthyroidism patients. General findings and caveats noted by the study authors: No statistical method was used to set the sample size in advance, and investigators knew the group allocation. Ophthalmopathy was separated from stable hyperthyroidism by a 13 V-J signature model, with around 90% sensitivity and approximately 81% specificity obtained in cross-validation and 80%/75% obtained in testing. In validation, the model predicted progression to ophthalmopathy with approximately 71% sensitivity and about 73% specificity, a median of approximately 6.7 months before onset. Most expanded thyroid clonotypes (frequency above 0.001) were also detected in blood, suggesting blood repertoires may reflect thyroid immune responses.

This clonotype was counted ten times or more. Its antigen target is currently unknown. No base quality information exists; no much larger clone differs at one position. The V and J ends are trimmed by 5 bases and 2 bases, leaving 13 bases between them. The CDR3 contains 16 residues, cysteine and phenylalanine counted. The retained sequence is limited to the CDR3, 48 bases, with the frame set at the first base. Taken from the germline V gene, the CDR1 and CDR2 loops are LGHNT and FRNRAP. Graves' hyperthyroidism was defined as stable when no progression to ophthalmopathy occurred over 18 months of follow-up. Hyperthyroidism patients were newly diagnosed, had a disease duration of under 2 months, and were aged 18 to 65 years. Patients with uncontrolled infections, other autoimmune diseases, pregnancy or lactation were excluded. Diagnoses were established on the basis of clinical symptoms, serum thyroxine and TRAb, thyroid ultrasound, and orbital computed tomography. Trizol reagent was used to extract total RNA, and RNA quality was then checked on an Agilent 2100 Bioanalyzer.

Amplification of TCR beta CDR3 regions was carried out from RNA transcripts. The TCR CDR3 was subjected to a first round of RT-PCR using the HTBI primer set and the Qiagen OneStep RT-PCR kit. The libraries were constructed in a second round of multiplex PCR and then size-selected and purified. Libraries were sequenced paired-end with 100 bp reads on an Illumina HiSeq2000. The authors' pipeline ran thus. SOAPnuke was used to process the raw data, removing reads that contained adapters or uncalled bases, had a mean Phred below 15, or lacked an exact match to the constant primer or identifier. High-quality paired reads were merged using COPE v1.2.5, and each unique nucleotide sequence was defined as a clonotype. MiTCR v1.1 was used to align clonotypes to the IMGT TRBV, TRBD and TRBJ reference segments. The analysis included only V-J combinations with a frequency above 0.0001, which together covered around 99% of the repertoires. A TCS score was defined as the ratio of F50 (clonal expansion) to E x V (chaos), with BLOSUM62-based TCRdist applied between CDR3 peptides within each V-J. Welch's t-statistics and random forest reduced around 550 V-J features to 10 to 15, which were used in a naive Bayes classifier (R e1071). The Morisita-Horn index was used to measure how similar the thyroid and blood repertoires were. TCRdb trimmed public reads at Q25 via fastp, called clones via MiXCR and kept in-frame beta chains. For every CDR3 protein sequence, its rows merge into one entry that carries the most common genes and DNA. The V and J calls shown here were made by TCRdb, not taken from the authors' results. In all, the sample holds 500,000 to 600,000 distinct CDR3 sequences, and around 46% of those were seen once. Of the sample, about 7.8% falls within the top ten clones.

Input material: peripheral blood or thyroid tissue (not recorded which). The TCR was taken from a woman between 18 and 30 years old with Graves' hyperthyroidism. The chain couples TRBV12-5 to TRBJ2-6; the D gene is unclear. The CDR3 protein: CASGPPFVAGANVLTF. The DNA reads TGTGCTAGTGGTCCGCCCTTCGTGGCTGGGGCCAACGTCCTGACTTTC.